A selection of T cell receptor beta chains follows, all from one sample in a study of cytomegalovirus exposure and HLA in healthy donors. Repertoires were generated with immunoSEQ multiplex PCR, while TCRdb's copy carries only in-frame clones and drops some. The sample lists 100,000 to 150,000 clones, roughly 72% seen once, with around 1.9% in the top ten. The material sequenced was PBMCs. The receptors shown here come from a woman between 45 and 60 years old in good health and CMV-seronegative. Each CDR3 is given with its conserved first and last residue. A D gene is named only where the DNA matches it firmly. Expanded clones get a size class; other rows say once, few or many, or leave the size out.

d_gene: NA; v_gene: TRBV14; abundance: few; j_gene: TRBJ1-1; CDR3nt: TGTGCCAGCAGCCAAGACCGCGTCACTGAAGCTTTCTTT; CDR3aa: CASSQDRVTEAFF
d_gene: TRBD1; v_gene: TRBV27; abundance: NA; j_gene: TRBJ2-7; CDR3nt: TGTGCCAGCAGTTATCGACAGGGGATCTACGAGCAGTACTTC; CDR3aa: CASSYRQGIYEQYF
d_gene: TRBD1; v_gene: TRBV7-2; abundance: NA; j_gene: TRBJ1-5; CDR3nt: TGTGCCAGCGCGCCAAAGGGGACAGGCGGCAATCAGCCCCAGCATTTT; CDR3aa: CASAPKGTGGNQPQHF
d_gene: TRBD1; v_gene: TRBV7-9; abundance: NA; j_gene: TRBJ2-5; CDR3nt: TGTGCCAGCAGCTTATCAGGGGGCCAAGAGACCCAGTACTTC; CDR3aa: CASSLSGGQETQYF
d_gene: NA; v_gene: TRBV27; abundance: NA; j_gene: TRBJ1-2; CDR3nt: TGTGCCAGCAGTGCAGGGACAAACTATGGCTACACCTTC; CDR3aa: CASSAGTNYGYTF
d_gene: TRBD2; v_gene: TRBV25-1; abundance: NA; j_gene: TRBJ2-7; CDR3nt: TGTGCCAGCAGCCCGGGACTACTATACGAGCAGTACTTC; CDR3aa: CASSPGLLYEQYF
d_gene: NA; v_gene: TRBV5-4; abundance: NA; j_gene: TRBJ1-6; CDR3nt: TGTGCCAGCAGCTTGCCGCGAAATTCACCCCTCCACTTT; CDR3aa: CASSLPRNSPLHF
d_gene: TRBD1; v_gene: TRBV6-5; abundance: NA; j_gene: TRBJ1-2; CDR3nt: TGTGCCAGCAGCAGAGACAGGGGAGACTATGGCTACACCTTC; CDR3aa: CASSRDRGDYGYTF
d_gene: NA; v_gene: TRBV5-4; abundance: once; j_gene: TRBJ1-2; CDR3nt: TGTGCCAGCAGCTTGGAGGCGGGTAAGGGCTATGGCTACACCTTC; CDR3aa: CASSLEAGKGYGYTF
d_gene: TRBD1; v_gene: TRBV4-1; abundance: NA; j_gene: TRBJ2-7; CDR3nt: TGCGCCAGCAGCCAAACCGGGACAGGGATTTCCTACGAGCAGTACTTC; CDR3aa: CASSQTGTGISYEQYF
d_gene: NA; v_gene: TRBV5-1; abundance: once; j_gene: TRBJ1-5; CDR3nt: TGCGCCAGCAGCTTTGCAGGAGGCATGGGGCAGCCCCAGCATTTT; CDR3aa: CASSFAGGMGQPQHF
d_gene: TRBD1; v_gene: TRBV29-1; abundance: NA; j_gene: TRBJ1-1; CDR3nt: TGCAGCGCCCAGGGGGCGGCTGAAGCTTTCTTT; CDR3aa: CSAQGAAEAFF
d_gene: TRBD2; v_gene: TRBV4-3; abundance: NA; j_gene: TRBJ2-1; CDR3nt: TGCGCCAGCAGCATCTCCTCCAGCGGGGATTACAATGAGCAGTTCTTC; CDR3aa: CASSISSSGDYNEQFF
d_gene: NA; v_gene: TRBV6-5; abundance: NA; j_gene: TRBJ1-1; CDR3nt: TGTGCCAGCAGTTACGGGACACTGAACACTGAAGCTTTCTTT; CDR3aa: CASSYGTLNTEAFF
d_gene: TRBD1; v_gene: TRBV15; abundance: few; j_gene: TRBJ1-5; CDR3nt: TGTGCCACCAGTGGGGGGGACAGGGTGACTCAGCCCCAGCATTTT; CDR3aa: CATSGGDRVTQPQHF
d_gene: TRBD1; v_gene: TRBV5-1; abundance: NA; j_gene: TRBJ1-1; CDR3nt: TGCGCCAGCAGCGCGGGACAGGGGGCGACTGAAGCTTTCTTT; CDR3aa: CASSAGQGATEAFF
d_gene: TRBD1; v_gene: TRBV30; abundance: NA; j_gene: TRBJ2-7; CDR3nt: TGTGCCTGGAGTCCTGGGACAGGAGGTTTTATCTCCTACGAGCAGTACTTC; CDR3aa: CAWSPGTGGFISYEQYF
d_gene: TRBD1; v_gene: TRBV9; abundance: few; j_gene: TRBJ2-7; CDR3nt: TGTGCCAGCAGCCTGTCGGGACAGCCCTACGAGCAGTACTTC; CDR3aa: CASSLSGQPYEQYF
d_gene: NA; v_gene: TRBV6-5; abundance: NA; j_gene: TRBJ1-1; CDR3nt: TGTGCCAGCAGTTACTCCTCGAAGAGGGAAGCTTTCTTT; CDR3aa: CASSYSSKREAFF
d_gene: TRBD2; v_gene: TRBV27; abundance: NA; j_gene: TRBJ2-1; CDR3nt: TGTGCCAGCAGTTTATCAACGGGGACTAGCGGGAGGAATGAGCAGTTCTTC; CDR3aa: CASSLSTGTSGRNEQFF
d_gene: TRBD1; v_gene: TRBV5-1; abundance: NA; j_gene: TRBJ2-3; CDR3nt: TGCGCCAGCAGCGAATCCGGGACAGGGGAAGGTACGCAGTATTTT; CDR3aa: CASSESGTGEGTQYF
d_gene: TRBD2; v_gene: TRBV6-5; abundance: once; j_gene: TRBJ2-7; CDR3nt: TGTGCCAGCAGCAACTTGGGAGCGGGAGGCGACGAGCAGTACTTC; CDR3aa: CASSNLGAGGDEQYF
d_gene: NA; v_gene: TRBV9; abundance: NA; j_gene: TRBJ2-5; CDR3nt: TGTGCCAGCAGCGTAGTCCCTCAAGAGACCCAGTACTTC; CDR3aa: CASSVVPQETQYF
d_gene: TRBD1; v_gene: TRBV6-5; abundance: NA; j_gene: TRBJ2-1; CDR3nt: TGTGCCAGCAGTCCGACAGGGGGCTCCTACAATGAGCAGTTCTTC; CDR3aa: CASSPTGGSYNEQFF
d_gene: TRBD1; v_gene: TRBV6-1; abundance: NA; j_gene: TRBJ2-4; CDR3nt: TGTGCCAGCAGTGACAGGACAGGGGCCAAAAACATTCAGTACTTC; CDR3aa: CASSDRTGAKNIQYF
d_gene: NA; v_gene: TRBV19; abundance: NA; j_gene: TRBJ2-7; CDR3nt: TGTGCCATCACTAGGGCTCGTAAGGACGAGCAGTACTTC; CDR3aa: CAITRARKDEQYF
d_gene: TRBD1; v_gene: TRBV28; abundance: NA; j_gene: TRBJ1-2; CDR3nt: TGTGCCAGCAGGGCAGGGGGATCAGAGGGGGGCTACACCTTC; CDR3aa: CASRAGGSEGGYTF
d_gene: NA; v_gene: TRBV4-3; abundance: NA; j_gene: TRBJ1-2; CDR3nt: TGCGCCAGCAGCCAAGGAGACAGTGACTATGGCTACACCTTC; CDR3aa: CASSQGDSDYGYTF
d_gene: NA; v_gene: TRBV5-1; abundance: NA; j_gene: TRBJ1-1; CDR3nt: TGCGCCAGCAGCTTGGTGGGAGTGAACACTGAAGCTTTCTTT; CDR3aa: CASSLVGVNTEAFF
d_gene: NA; v_gene: TRBV21-1; abundance: once; j_gene: TRBJ2-6; CDR3nt: TGTGCCAGCAGCACAGGGGATTTGGCGGCTGGGGCCAACGTCCTGACTTTC; CDR3aa: CASSTGDLAAGANVLTF
d_gene: NA; v_gene: TRBV5-1; abundance: few; j_gene: TRBJ2-5; CDR3nt: TGCGCCAGCAGGAGAGCAGGGCCCCAAGAGACCCAGTACTTC; CDR3aa: CASRRAGPQETQYF
d_gene: TRBD1; v_gene: TRBV7-8; abundance: NA; j_gene: TRBJ1-5; CDR3nt: TGTGCCAGCAGCTTAGCGACAGGGTCTCGGAGCAATCAGCCCCAGCATTTT; CDR3aa: CASSLATGSRSNQPQHF
d_gene: TRBD2; v_gene: TRBV28; abundance: NA; j_gene: TRBJ2-7; CDR3nt: TGTGCCAGCAGTCTGCGCCTAGCGGGAGTCGACTACGAGCAGTACTTC; CDR3aa: CASSLRLAGVDYEQYF
d_gene: TRBD1; v_gene: TRBV28; abundance: NA; j_gene: TRBJ1-5; CDR3nt: TGTGCCAGCAGTCTTGGGACAGGGGGCTTAGTTGGCAATCAGCCCCAGCATTTT; CDR3aa: CASSLGTGGLVGNQPQHF
d_gene: TRBD1; v_gene: TRBV5-8; abundance: once; j_gene: TRBJ1-1; CDR3nt: TGTGCCAGCAGCTGGGGACAGCTGAACACTGAAGCTTTCTTT; CDR3aa: CASSWGQLNTEAFF
d_gene: NA; v_gene: TRBV10-3; abundance: NA; j_gene: TRBJ2-7; CDR3nt: TGTGCCATCAGTGAGTCGGGGCAGCCGACCTACGAGCAGTACTTC; CDR3aa: CAISESGQPTYEQYF
d_gene: TRBD2; v_gene: TRBV5-6; abundance: NA; j_gene: TRBJ2-1; CDR3nt: TGTGCCAGCAGCTTGGGAGCAGCGGGAAGGAGGGGTTACAATGAGCAGTTCTTC; CDR3aa: CASSLGAAGRRGYNEQFF
d_gene: NA; v_gene: TRBV5-6; abundance: NA; j_gene: TRBJ2-6; CDR3nt: TGTGCCAGCAGCTTGGACGCTCTAGGTTCTGGGGCCAACGTCCTGACTTTC; CDR3aa: CASSLDALGSGANVLTF
d_gene: NA; v_gene: TRBV30; abundance: NA; j_gene: TRBJ1-2; CDR3nt: TGTGCCTGGATTGGAGCTAACTATGGCTACACCTTC; CDR3aa: CAWIGANYGYTF
d_gene: TRBD1; v_gene: TRBV5-1; abundance: NA; j_gene: TRBJ1-2; CDR3nt: TGCGCCAGCAGCTTGGCCGGGACAGGGAATGGCTACCCCTTC; CDR3aa: CASSLAGTGNGYPF
d_gene: TRBD2; v_gene: TRBV6-5; abundance: NA; j_gene: TRBJ2-1; CDR3nt: TGTGCCAGCAGTTCCGCTAGCGGGTACAATGAGCAGTTCTTC; CDR3aa: CASSSASGYNEQFF
d_gene: TRBD2; v_gene: TRBV16; abundance: NA; j_gene: TRBJ2-3; CDR3nt: TGTGCCAGCAGCGTCCGGGCGGGAGATCGAAATACGCAGTATTTT; CDR3aa: CASSVRAGDRNTQYF
d_gene: TRBD1; v_gene: TRBV29-1; abundance: NA; j_gene: TRBJ1-1; CDR3nt: TGCAGCGGTGGGACAGGGGGAACATATTTCACTGAAGCTTTCTTT; CDR3aa: CSGGTGGTYFTEAFF
d_gene: TRBD2; v_gene: TRBV27; abundance: NA; j_gene: TRBJ2-3; CDR3nt: TGTGCCAGCAACTTCGGACTAGCGGGCACAGATACGCAGTATTTT; CDR3aa: CASNFGLAGTDTQYF
d_gene: TRBD1; v_gene: TRBV27; abundance: once; j_gene: TRBJ1-5; CDR3nt: TGTGCCAGCAGTTTCAGGGGACAGGGAGGTCGGCCCCAGCATTTT; CDR3aa: CASSFRGQGGRPQHF